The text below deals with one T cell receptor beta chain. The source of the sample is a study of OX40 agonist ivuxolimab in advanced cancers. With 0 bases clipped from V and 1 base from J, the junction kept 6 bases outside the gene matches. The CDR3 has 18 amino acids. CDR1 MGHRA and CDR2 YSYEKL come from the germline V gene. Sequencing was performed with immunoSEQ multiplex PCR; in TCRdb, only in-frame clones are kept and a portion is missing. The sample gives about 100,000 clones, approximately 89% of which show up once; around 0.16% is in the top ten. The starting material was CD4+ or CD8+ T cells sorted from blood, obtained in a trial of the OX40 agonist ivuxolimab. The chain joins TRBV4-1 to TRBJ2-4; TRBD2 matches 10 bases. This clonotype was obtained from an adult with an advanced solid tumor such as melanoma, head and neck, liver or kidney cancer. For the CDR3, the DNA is TGCGCCAGCAGCCAAGATACTAGCGGGATCGGGGCCAAAAACATTCAGTACTTC. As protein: CASSQDTSGIGAKNIQYF.